This TCR beta chain was sequenced for a study of cytomegalovirus exposure and HLA in healthy donors. Data came from immunoSEQ multiplex PCR; TCRdb stores just in-frame clones and leaves some out. This sample has roughly 70,000 clones; about 97% occur once, and the top ten carry around 1.6%. In germline, CDR1 is SGHAT, CDR2 FQNNGV. The CDR3 runs 13 residues. Trimming shortened V by 5 bases and J by 2 bases, and 10 bases separated the two germline ends. What was sequenced was PBMCs. This TCR was sampled from a young woman in good health and CMV-seropositive. The chain combines TRBV11-2 with TRBJ2-7, with D tentatively TRBD2 (6 bases). The CDR3, as DNA: TGTGCCAGCAGCCCGGGAGTTGCCTACGAGCAGTACTTC. Translated, it gives CASSPGVAYEQYF.